The 27 T cell receptor beta chains below were found in one sample sequenced in a study of cytomegalovirus exposure and HLA in healthy donors. The method was immunoSEQ multiplex PCR; TCRdb's version includes in-frame clones alone and lacks a portion of them. Found here are about 130,000 clones, approximately 92% of them singletons; the top ten hold roughly 9.2%. The source material was PBMCs. Receptors were obtained from a young woman in good health and CMV-seropositive.

This clone was counted between two and nine times. The CDR3, as DNA: TGTGCCTGGCTCGGGAGCTATAATTCACCCCTCCACTTT. Its translation is CAWLGSYNSPLHF. The J gene is TRBJ1-6, the V gene TRBV30; D unresolved. The CDR3 consists of 13 residues. Deletions cut 5 bases from V and 3 bases from J, with 8 bases between. Germline lookup yields CDR1 GTSNPN and CDR2 SVGIG (reference sequence).

The chain recombines TRBV11-2 with TRBJ1-1; weak D call: TRBD1 (6 bases). Trimming cost V 2 bases and J 0 bases, with 13 bases left between them. The CDR3 runs 16 residues. Germline lookup yields CDR1 SGHAT and CDR2 FQNNGV. The chain's CDR3 is CASSLYETGLNTEAFF. In nucleotides, the CDR3 is TGTGCCAGCAGCTTATACGAGACAGGCCTGAACACTGAAGCTTTCTTT.

The rearrangement links TRBV6-5 to TRBJ1-2; D is undetermined. V dropped 11 bases and J dropped 4 bases, with 17 bases sitting between them. The germline gives CDR1 MNHEY, CDR2 SVGAGI. CDR3 length: 13 residues. The CDR3 is CASQGEGIYGYTF. As DNA, the CDR3 is TGTGCCTCTCAAGGAGAAGGTATCTATGGCTACACCTTC.

The gene calls are TRBV2 and TRBJ1-1; TRBD1 matches at 10 bases. The ends lost 8 bases at V and 9 bases at J; junction bases unmatched: 9. Germline lookup yields CDR1 SNHLY and CDR2 FYNNEI. There are 13 residues in the CDR3. DNA for the CDR3: TGTGCCAGCGTTTGGGGGGACAGGGGAAAAGCTTTCTTT. Its translation: CASVWGDRGKAFF.

V usage is TRBV5-1 and J usage is TRBJ1-4; 9 bases are shared with TRBD1. The CDR3 contains 15 residues. Trimming cost V 1 base and J 8 bases; bases outside gene matches: 6. Per the germline V gene, CDR1 is SGHRS and CDR2 is YFSETQ. The CDR3 sequence is CASSLPGQGGEKLFF. Here the CDR3 DNA reads TGCGCCAGCAGCTTGCCGGGACAGGGCGGAGAAAAACTGTTTTTT.

The chain employs TRBV6-5 and TRBJ2-7, with 12 bases matching TRBD2. Trimming took 6 bases from V and 2 from J; bases not matched to a gene: 5. The CDR3 sequence is 15 residues long. CDR1 is MNHEY, CDR2 SVGAGI, per germline. Written as DNA, the CDR3 is TGTGCCAGCAGCCTCCGGACTAGCGGGGCCTACGAGCAGTACTTC. Amino acids: CASSLRTSGAYEQYF.

This clone came up once. The gene calls are TRBV29-1 and TRBJ2-7; 7 nucleotides match TRBD2. This CDR3 has 11 amino acids. The J segment lost 4 bases and the V segment lost 6 bases, leaving 3 bases of the junction unmatched. Per germline, CDR1 SQVTM and CDR2 ANQGSEA. The CDR3 loop is CSVKGGYEQYF. In DNA, the CDR3 is TGCAGCGTCAAGGGAGGGTACGAGCAGTACTTC.

The rearrangement joins TRBV27 to TRBJ1-4, with 7 bases fitting TRBD1. The CDR3 totals 15 residues. Per the germline V gene, CDR1 is MNHEY and CDR2 is SMNVEV (reference sequence). V shed 1 base, J shed 4 bases, and the junction held 3 bases outside the gene matches. CDR3 sequence: CASSLWGQSNEKLFF. As DNA, the CDR3 is TGTGCCAGCAGTTTATGGGGACAGAGTAATGAAAAACTGTTTTTT. Supplemented by reference TRBV27 and TRBJ1-4, the full variable domain reads EAQVTQNPRYLITVTGKKLTVTCSQNMNHEYMSWYRQDPGLGLRQIYYSMNVEVTDKGDVPEGYKVSRKEKRNFPLILESPSPNQTSLYFCASSLWGQSNEKLFFGSGTQLSVL.

This chain connects TRBV28 to TRBJ1-2; TRBD1 might be the D (6 bases). The CDR3 runs to 13 residues. V lost 2 bases to trimming and J lost 8 bases, with 12 bases between them. Germline CDR1 reads MDHEN; CDR2 reads SYDVKM. The CDR3 loop reads CASSLDRIGGYTF. The CDR3 DNA reads as TGTGCCAGCAGTTTAGACAGGATTGGGGGCTACACCTTC.

The sample holds a few counts of this clone. V is TRBV5-4 and J is TRBJ2-4; D gene uncertain. There are 13 residues in the CDR3. The ends were cut back, 5 bases at V and 0 bases at J, with 6 bases in the middle. The germline CDR1 and CDR2 sequences are SGHNT and YYREEE (reference sequence). In DNA, the CDR3 is TGTGCCAGCAGGAGCCGAGCCAAAAACATTCAGTACTTC. This sequence encodes CASRSRAKNIQYF.

The sample holds one count of this clone. The chain combines TRBV9 with TRBJ2-1; D may be TRBD2 (6 bases). Trimming removed 4 bases from V and 0 bases from J, with 14 bases in between. Looked up from germline, CDR1 is SGDLS and CDR2 is YYNGEE. CDR3 length equals 16 residues. The CDR3 reads CASSPRLESSYNEQFF. DNA of the CDR3: TGTGCCAGCAGCCCCAGACTAGAGAGCTCCTACAATGAGCAGTTCTTC.

The V gene is TRBV29-1, the J gene TRBJ2-5; D may be TRBD2 (5 bases). CDR1 is SQVTM and CDR2 is ANQGSEA in the germline V gene. V was pared by 5 bases and J by 2 bases, with 21 bases between. The CDR3 is 16 residues long. CDR3 residues: CSVLNRALALQETQYF. The CDR3 DNA reads as TGCAGCGTTTTAAATCGGGCCCTAGCCCTACAAGAGACCCAGTACTTC. Based on the CDR3 plus reference TRBV29-1 and TRBJ2-5, the full variable domain is SAVISQKPSRDICQRGTSLTIQCQVDSQVTMMFWYRQQPGQSLTLIATANQGSEATYESGFVIDKFPISRPNLTFSTLTVSNMSPEDSSIYLCSVLNRALALQETQYFGPGTRLLVL.

The J gene is TRBJ1-4, the V gene TRBV7-9; D call uncertain. CDR3 size: 13 residues. CDR1 SEHNR and CDR2 FQNEAQ come from the germline V gene (reference sequence). V lost 5 bases and J lost 8, with 12 bases in between. CDR3: CASSRAGAEKLFF. CDR3 in DNA: TGTGCCAGCAGCCGCGCCGGTGCGGAAAAACTGTTTTTT.

The chain carries TRBV5-1 and TRBJ2-1; maybe TRBD2 (6 bases). Germline V gives CDR1 SGHRS, CDR2 YFSETQ. This CDR3 is built from 15 residues. V was trimmed by 5 bases and J by 3 bases, leaving 15 bases between them. As DNA, the CDR3 is TGCGCCAGCAGACTGGGTGGCGGGGACTACAATGAGCAGTTCTTC. Its protein is CASRLGGGDYNEQFF. The entire variable domain, with the rest obtained from reference TRBV5-1 and TRBJ2-1, is as follows: KAGVTQTPRYLIKTRGQQVTLSCSPISGHRSVSWYQQTPGQGLQFLFEYFSETQRNKGNFPGRFSGRQFSNSRSEMNVSTLELGDSALYLCASRLGGGDYNEQFFGPGTRLTVL.

This chain joins TRBV30 and TRBJ2-1; tentative D call: TRBD1 (6 bases). V dropped 6 bases and J dropped 16 bases, with 31 bases sitting between them. This CDR3 is built from 15 residues. Germline V gives CDR1 GTSNPN, CDR2 SVGIG (reference sequence). CDR3 protein: CACGPTSGAQGEGFF. CDR3 nucleotides: TGTGCCTGCGGTCCCACGTCAGGGGCGCAAGGAGAGGGATTCTTC.

V and J are TRBV19 and TRBJ1-5; 11 positions agree with TRBD1. V dropped 3 bases and J dropped 0; count of bases not matched to a gene: 10. CDR3 length: 19 amino acids. Germline V gene data show CDR1 as LNHDA and CDR2 as SQIVND (reference sequence). The CDR3 nucleotides read TGTGCCAGTAGTATCGTCCCCGGGACAGGGGGTTATAGCAATCAGCCCCAGCATTTT. Its translation: CASSIVPGTGGYSNQPQHF. The entire variable domain, with the rest obtained from reference TRBV19 and TRBJ1-5, is as follows: DGGITQSPKYLFRKEGQNVTLSCEQNLNHDAMYWYRQDPGQGLRLIYYSQIVNDFQKGDIAEGYSVSREKKESFPLTVTSAQKNPTAFYLCASSIVPGTGGYSNQPQHFGDGTRLSIL.

The chain links TRBV5-1 to TRBJ1-5, with 9 bases lining up with TRBD1. The V segment lost 2 bases and the J segment 10 bases; nucleotides outside the gene matches: 4. The CDR3 spans 13 residues. Germline V gene data show CDR1 as SGHRS and CDR2 as YFSETQ. The CDR3 DNA reads TGCGCCAGCAGCTTTGACAGGGGGGACCCCCAGCATTTT. Its protein is CASSFDRGDPQHF.

V usage is TRBV9 and J usage is TRBJ2-1; 10 nucleotides align to TRBD1. With 2 bases clipped from V and 4 bases from J, the junction kept 6 bases outside the gene matches. This CDR3 region has 16 residues. Per germline, CDR1 SGDLS and CDR2 YYNGEE. The CDR3 DNA reads as TGTGCCAGCAGCGTTTCCGGGACAGGGGTTTACAATGAGCAGTTCTTC. As protein: CASSVSGTGVYNEQFF.

The chain combines TRBV12-1 with TRBJ2-7; the D call in the table, TRBD2, was not verified against the DNA. TRBV12-1 is assigned pseudogene status. The CDR3 runs to 11 residues. The CDR3 coding sequence is TGTGCCACCTATAGCGGGTACGAGCAGTACTTC. Protein sequence: CATYSGYEQYF.

This sequence joins TRBV6-5 and TRBJ1-2; 7 bases are a match to TRBD1. CDR3 size: 15 residues. After removal of 0 bases from V and 0 bases from J, the junction contained 1 base not matched to a gene. CDR1 and CDR2 from the germline V gene are MNHEY and SVGAGI. The CDR3 nucleotides read TGTGCCAGCAGTTACTCGACAGGGACTAACTATGGCTACACCTTC. Translating it yields CASSYSTGTNYGYTF.

The chain joins TRBV2 to TRBJ2-7, with unresolved D. Trimming stripped 4 bases from V and 6 bases from J, with 16 bases between. Germline lookup yields CDR1 SNHLY and CDR2 FYNNEI. This CDR3 region has 14 residues. Here the CDR3 DNA reads TGTGCCAGCAGTGTTTTGGGCCCTCTCCGCGAGCAGTACTTC. This gives the protein CASSVLGPLREQYF.

This sequence joins TRBV10-2 and TRBJ2-1, with TRBD2 matching over 7 bases. Germline V gene data show CDR1 as WSHSY and CDR2 as SAAADI. V dropped 4 bases and J dropped 2; count of bases not matched to a gene: 5. This CDR3 is built from 15 residues. CDR3 in DNA: TGCGCCAGCAGTGTGACTAGCAGGGCCTACAATGAGCAGTTCTTC. Translating gives CASSVTSRAYNEQFF.

This sequence joins TRBV29-1 and TRBJ2-3, with 7 bases that match TRBD1. The CDR3 spans 14 residues. The V and J ends lost 6 bases and 0 bases, in that order; junction bases with no gene match: 6. Germline lookup yields CDR1 SQVTM and CDR2 ANQGSEA. The CDR3 coding sequence is TGCAGCGTCTGGGACAGAACTAGCACAGATACGCAGTATTTT. Translating it yields CSVWDRTSTDTQYF.

The count of this clone is one. V and J are TRBV6-5 and TRBJ1-2, with D perhaps matching TRBD1 (5 bases). Trimming removed 0 bases at V and 8 bases at J, with 16 bases between. In germline, CDR1 is MNHEY, CDR2 SVGAGI. The CDR3 extends over 15 amino acids. The CDR3 loop is CASSYSSQGARGYTF. CDR3 DNA sequence: TGTGCCAGCAGTTACTCGAGCCAGGGCGCTCGAGGCTACACCTTC.

This rearrangement joins TRBV11-2 to TRBJ2-7, with D perhaps matching TRBD2 (6 bases). The CDR3 is 15 residues long. V was pared by 4 bases and J by 4 bases, with 17 bases between. Germline lookup yields CDR1 SGHAT and CDR2 FQNNGV. CDR3 nucleotides: TGTGCCAGCAGCTCATCCCGGGGGTACGGGTACGAGCAGTACTTC. Its translation is CASSSSRGYGYEQYF.

The chain joins TRBV30 to TRBJ1-1, with D possibly matching TRBD1 (6 bases). V was cut by 3 bases and J by 5 bases, with 10 bases left in between. The germline CDR1 and CDR2 sequences are GTSNPN and SVGIG (reference sequence). The CDR3 is 12 residues long. The CDR3 region is CAWRQQGTEAFF. The CDR3 coding sequence is TGTGCCTGGAGGCAACAGGGAACTGAAGCTTTCTTT.

The chain recombines TRBV4-2 with TRBJ1-1; TRBD1 might be the D (5 bases). This CDR3 contains 14 residues. CDR1 LGHNA and CDR2 YNFKEQ come from the germline V gene. V lost 7 bases and J 3 bases, leaving 15 bases between the germline ends. CDR3 DNA sequence: TGTGCCAGCAACAGGTTGACAGAGGACACTGAAGCTTTCTTT. This encodes CASNRLTEDTEAFF.